This T cell receptor beta chain was sequenced in a study of human T cells and chemical hapten exposure. Turning to the study itself: Predominantly women, the patients had alopecia areata, totalis or universalis.

V lost 1 base and J 8 bases, leaving 15 bases between the germline ends. The CDR3 runs to 15 residues. Germline V gene data show CDR1 as SGHNT and CDR2 as YYREEE (reference sequence). TCRdb reanalysed the RACE reads using MiXCR and keeps one entry per CDR3 protein. The sample holds about 340,000 distinct CDR3 sequences, under 8% seen once. The time point here: patch test 1, 2 weeks after DPC sensitization. Documented treatment: therapeutic diphenylcyclopropenone sensitization with weekly scalp DPC. Every donor had alopecia and was 18 to 70 years old; all were suitable for DPC. The sequence was obtained from a woman aged 18 to 35 with alopecia areata. Some clones in this sample may be carry-over from other donors' samples. Specimen: whole blood, collected in connection with sensitization to the hapten diphenylcyclopropenone (DPC). The V and J genes are TRBV5-4 and TRBJ1-4, with TRBD1 as a possible D gene (6 bases). CDR3 sequence reads: CASSLRSRQVEKLFF. CDR3 DNA: TGTGCCAGCAGCTTGCGATCGAGACAGGTGGAAAAACTGTTTTTT.